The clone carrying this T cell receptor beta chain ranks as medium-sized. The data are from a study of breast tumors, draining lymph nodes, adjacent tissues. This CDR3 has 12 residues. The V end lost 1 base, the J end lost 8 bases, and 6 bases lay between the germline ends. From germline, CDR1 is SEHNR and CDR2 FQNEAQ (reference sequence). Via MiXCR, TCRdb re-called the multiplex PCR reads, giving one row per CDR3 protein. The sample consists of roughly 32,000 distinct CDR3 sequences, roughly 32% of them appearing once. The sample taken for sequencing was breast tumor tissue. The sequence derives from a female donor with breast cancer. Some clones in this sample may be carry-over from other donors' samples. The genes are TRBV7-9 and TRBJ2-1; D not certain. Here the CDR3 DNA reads TGTGCCAGCAGCTTAGAAGGGTATGAGCAGTTCTTC. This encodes CASSLEGYEQFF.